This TCR beta chain was found in a study of blood T cell repertoires in COVID-19. Study as a whole: There were acute and convalescent COVID-19 samples, and they came from the United States, Italy and Spain. T cells, B-cell-depleted T cells, or PBMCs supplied cDNA or gDNA.

Living in 20 to 30 US areas, the participants were between 18 and 89 years of age. Per the original methods: Reference gene primers were amplified, and this amplification served to estimate nucleated cell counts. TCRdb keeps only in-frame clones here, not all; method: immunoSEQ multiplex PCR. That table gives V, J and clone size, and the DNA gave D and trimming. Of some 200,000 clones listed, 70% to 90% were seen once; the top ten hold 3.1%. The CDR3 consists of 14 residues. The ends were cut back, 4 bases at V and 0 bases at J, with 10 bases in the middle. CDR1 is SGHKS and CDR2 is YYEKEE in the germline V gene (reference sequence).

This sequence originates from a woman aged 45-65 years in a cohort exposed to, infected with or recovered from COVID-19 (not recorded which). Sequences were obtained from PBMCs or T cells enriched from blood (not recorded which). The rearrangement uses TRBV5-5 and TRBJ1-1; possible D gene TRBD1, 5 bases. The CDR3 coding sequence is TGTGCCAGCAGCACTCTGGGGCTGAACACTGAAGCTTTCTTT. Residues: CASSTLGLNTEAFF.